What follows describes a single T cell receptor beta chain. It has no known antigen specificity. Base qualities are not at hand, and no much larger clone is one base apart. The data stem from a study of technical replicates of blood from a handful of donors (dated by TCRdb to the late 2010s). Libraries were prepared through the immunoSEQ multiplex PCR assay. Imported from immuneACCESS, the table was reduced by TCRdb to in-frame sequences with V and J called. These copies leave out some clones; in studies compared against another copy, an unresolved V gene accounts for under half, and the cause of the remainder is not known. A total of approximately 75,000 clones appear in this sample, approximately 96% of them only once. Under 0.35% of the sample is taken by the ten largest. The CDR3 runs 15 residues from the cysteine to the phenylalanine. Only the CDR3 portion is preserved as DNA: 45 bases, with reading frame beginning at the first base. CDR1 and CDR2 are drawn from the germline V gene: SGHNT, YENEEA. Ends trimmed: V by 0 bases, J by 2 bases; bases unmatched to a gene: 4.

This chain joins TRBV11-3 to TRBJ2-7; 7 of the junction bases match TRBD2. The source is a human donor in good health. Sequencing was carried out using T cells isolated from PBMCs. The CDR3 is CASSLDPSGAYEQYF. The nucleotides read TGTGCCAGCAGCTTAGATCCTAGCGGAGCCTACGAGCAGTACTTC.